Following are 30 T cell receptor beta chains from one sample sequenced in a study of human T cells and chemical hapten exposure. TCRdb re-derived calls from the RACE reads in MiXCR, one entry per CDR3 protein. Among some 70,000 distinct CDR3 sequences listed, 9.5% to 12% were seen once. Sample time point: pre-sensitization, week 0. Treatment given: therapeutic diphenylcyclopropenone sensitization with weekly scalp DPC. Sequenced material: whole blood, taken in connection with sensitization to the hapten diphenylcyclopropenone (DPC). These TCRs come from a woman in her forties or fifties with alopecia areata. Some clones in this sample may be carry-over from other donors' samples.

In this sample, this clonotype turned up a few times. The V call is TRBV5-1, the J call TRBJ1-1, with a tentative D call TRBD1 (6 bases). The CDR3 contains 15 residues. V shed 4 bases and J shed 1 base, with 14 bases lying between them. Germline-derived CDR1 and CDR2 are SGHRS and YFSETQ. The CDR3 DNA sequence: TGCGCCAGCAGCCCCGGACAGAGTGAGAACACTGAAGCTTTCTTT. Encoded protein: CASSPGQSENTEAFF.

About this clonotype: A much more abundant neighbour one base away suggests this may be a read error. The CDR3 DNA follows: TGTGCCACCAGTCCCTCCCGGCTCAAAAACATTCAGTACTTC. Translated: CATSPSRLKNIQYF. The rearrangement links TRBV6-2 or TRBV6-3 to TRBJ2-4; no clear D gene. CDR3 length: 14 amino acids. From germline, CDR1 is MNHEY and CDR2 SVGEGT.

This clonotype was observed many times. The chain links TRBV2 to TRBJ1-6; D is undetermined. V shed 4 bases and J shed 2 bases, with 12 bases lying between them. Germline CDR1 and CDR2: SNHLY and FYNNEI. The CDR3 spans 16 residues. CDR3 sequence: CASSARGFPYNSPLHF. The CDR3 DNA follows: TGTGCCAGCAGTGCGAGAGGATTTCCCTATAATTCACCCCTCCACTTT.

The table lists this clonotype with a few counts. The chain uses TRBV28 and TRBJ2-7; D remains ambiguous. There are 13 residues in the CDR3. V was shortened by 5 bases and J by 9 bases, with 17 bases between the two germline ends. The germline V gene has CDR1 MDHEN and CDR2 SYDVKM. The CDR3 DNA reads TGTGCCAGCAGTCCCGACCTAGGACCACGGCAGTACTTC. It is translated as CASSPDLGPRQYF.

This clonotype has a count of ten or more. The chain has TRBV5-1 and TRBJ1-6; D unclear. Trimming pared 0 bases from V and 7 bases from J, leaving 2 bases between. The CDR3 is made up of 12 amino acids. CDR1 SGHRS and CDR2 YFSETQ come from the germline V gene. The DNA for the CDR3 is TGCGCCAGCAGCTTGGAGAATTCACCCCTCCACTTT. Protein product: CASSLENSPLHF.

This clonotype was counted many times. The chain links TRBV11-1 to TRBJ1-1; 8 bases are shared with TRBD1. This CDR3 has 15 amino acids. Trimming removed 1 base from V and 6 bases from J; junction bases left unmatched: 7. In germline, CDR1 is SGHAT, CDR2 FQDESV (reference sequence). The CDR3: CASSLEATGESEAFF. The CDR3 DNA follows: TGTGCCAGCAGCTTAGAGGCGACAGGGGAATCTGAAGCTTTCTTT.

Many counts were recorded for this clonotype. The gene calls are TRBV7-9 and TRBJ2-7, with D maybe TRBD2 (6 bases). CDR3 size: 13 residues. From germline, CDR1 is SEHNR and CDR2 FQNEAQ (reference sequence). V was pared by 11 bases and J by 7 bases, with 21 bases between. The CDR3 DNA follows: TGTGCCGTCCGGGACGGGGGTGAGGGGGAGCAGTACTTC. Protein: CAVRDGGEGEQYF.

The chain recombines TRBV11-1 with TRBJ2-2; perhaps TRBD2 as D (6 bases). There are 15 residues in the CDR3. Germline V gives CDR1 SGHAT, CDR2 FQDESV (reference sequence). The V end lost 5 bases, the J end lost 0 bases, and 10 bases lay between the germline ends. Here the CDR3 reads CASSPGLTNTGELFF. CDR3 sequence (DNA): TGTGCCAGCAGCCCCGGACTAACGAACACCGGGGAGCTGTTTTTT.

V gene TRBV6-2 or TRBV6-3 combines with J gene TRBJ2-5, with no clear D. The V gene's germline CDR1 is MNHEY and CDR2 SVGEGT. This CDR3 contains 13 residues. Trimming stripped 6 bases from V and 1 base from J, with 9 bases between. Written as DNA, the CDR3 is TGTGCCAGCAGAAACCCCCCCCAAGAGACCCAGTACTTC. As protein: CASRNPPQETQYF.

The CDR3 loop reads CASSADSNSNQPQHF. The CDR3 bases are TGTGCCAGCAGTGCGGACAGTAATAGCAATCAGCCCCAGCATTTT. This chain links TRBV6-4 with TRBJ1-5; a weak D match, TRBD1 (6 bases). The CDR3 runs to 15 residues. V was cut by 4 bases and J by 0 bases, with 10 bases left in between. Germline assignment: CDR1 MRHNA and CDR2 SNTAGT.

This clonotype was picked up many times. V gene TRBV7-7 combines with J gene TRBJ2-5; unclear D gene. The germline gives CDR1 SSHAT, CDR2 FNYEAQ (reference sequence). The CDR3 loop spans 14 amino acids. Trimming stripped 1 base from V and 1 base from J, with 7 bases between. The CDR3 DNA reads TGTGCCAGCAGCTTAGGGCGGACCCAAGAGACCCAGTACTTC. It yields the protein CASSLGRTQETQYF.

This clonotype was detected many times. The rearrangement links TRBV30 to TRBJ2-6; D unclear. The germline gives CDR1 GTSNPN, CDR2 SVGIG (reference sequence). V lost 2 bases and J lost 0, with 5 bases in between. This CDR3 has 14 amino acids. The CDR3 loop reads CAWSRSSGANVLTF. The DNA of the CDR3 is TGTGCCTGGAGTCGCAGCTCTGGGGCCAACGTCCTGACTTTC. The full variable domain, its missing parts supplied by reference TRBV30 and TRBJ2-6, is SQTIHQWPATLVQPVGSPLSLECTVEGTSNPNLYWYRQAAGRGLQLLFYSVGIGQISSEVPQNLSASRPQDRQFILSSKKLLLSDSGFYLCAWSRSSGANVLTFGAGSRLTVL.

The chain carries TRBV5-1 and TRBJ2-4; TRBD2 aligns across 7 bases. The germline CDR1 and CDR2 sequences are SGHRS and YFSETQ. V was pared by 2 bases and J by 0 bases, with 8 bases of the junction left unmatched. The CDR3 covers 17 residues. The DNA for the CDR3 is TGCGCCAGCAGCTTTGGGCCCACTAGCGCAGCCAAAAACATTCAGTACTTC. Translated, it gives CASSFGPTSAAKNIQYF.

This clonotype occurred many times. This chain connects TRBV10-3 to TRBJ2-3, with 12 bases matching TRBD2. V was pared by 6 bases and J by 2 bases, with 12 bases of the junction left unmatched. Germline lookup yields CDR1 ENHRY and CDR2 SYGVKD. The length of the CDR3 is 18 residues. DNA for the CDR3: TGTGCCATCAGACCCGGTACTAGCGGGAGGCCTGACACAGATACGCAGTATTTT. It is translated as CAIRPGTSGRPDTDTQYF.

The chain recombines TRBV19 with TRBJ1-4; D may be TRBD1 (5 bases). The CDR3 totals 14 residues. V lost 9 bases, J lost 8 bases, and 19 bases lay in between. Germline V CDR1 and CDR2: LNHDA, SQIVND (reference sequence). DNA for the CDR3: TGTGCCAGCAGCGACAGAATGGCCTTAGAAAAACTGTTTTTT. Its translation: CASSDRMALEKLFF.

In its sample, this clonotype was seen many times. In DNA form, the CDR3 reads TGCAGCGTTGTGTGGCGGGAGGGGTTCTACGAGCAGTACTTC. Amino acids: CSVVWREGFYEQYF. This chain joins TRBV29-1 and TRBJ2-7; 9 nucleotides agree with TRBD2. The CDR3 length is 14 residues. The germline gives CDR1 SQVTM, CDR2 ANQGSEA. V was clipped by 4 bases and J by 3 bases; unmatched bases: 7.

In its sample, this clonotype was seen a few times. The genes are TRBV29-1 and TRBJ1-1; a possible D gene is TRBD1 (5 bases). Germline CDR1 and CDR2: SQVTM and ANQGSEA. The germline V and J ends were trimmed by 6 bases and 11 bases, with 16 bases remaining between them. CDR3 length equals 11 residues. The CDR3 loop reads CSVRPGDNAFF. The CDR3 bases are TGCAGCGTGAGGCCGGGGGATAACGCTTTCTTT.

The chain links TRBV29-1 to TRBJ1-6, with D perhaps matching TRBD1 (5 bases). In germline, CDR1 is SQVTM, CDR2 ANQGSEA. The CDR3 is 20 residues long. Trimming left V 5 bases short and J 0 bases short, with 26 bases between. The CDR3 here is CSVHQRQGRLISSYNSPLHF. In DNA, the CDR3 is TGCAGCGTTCATCAGAGGCAGGGCCGACTCATTAGCTCCTATAATTCACCCCTCCACTTT. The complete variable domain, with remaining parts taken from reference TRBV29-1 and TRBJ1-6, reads SAVISQKPSRDICQRGTSLTIQCQVDSQVTMMFWYRQQPGQSLTLIATANQGSEATYESGFVIDKFPISRPNLTFSTLTVSNMSPEDSSIYLCSVHQRQGRLISSYNSPLHFGNGTRLTVT.

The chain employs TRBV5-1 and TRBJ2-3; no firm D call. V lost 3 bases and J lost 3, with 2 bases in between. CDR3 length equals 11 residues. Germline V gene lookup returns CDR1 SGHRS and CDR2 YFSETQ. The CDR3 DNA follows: TGCGCCAGCAGCTATACAGATACGCAGTATTTT. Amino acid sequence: CASSYTDTQYF.

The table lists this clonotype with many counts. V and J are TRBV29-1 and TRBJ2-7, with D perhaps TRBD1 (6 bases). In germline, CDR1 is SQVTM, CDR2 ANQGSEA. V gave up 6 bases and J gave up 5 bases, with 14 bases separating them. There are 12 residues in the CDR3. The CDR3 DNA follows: TGCAGCGTATCACAGGGTCTCCACGAGCAGTACTTC. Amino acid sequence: CSVSQGLHEQYF.

This chain's CDR3 is CASTQEGRSYEQYF. CDR3 nucleotide sequence: TGTGCCAGCACCCAGGAGGGGCGCTCCTACGAGCAGTACTTC. The genes are TRBV6-2 or TRBV6-3 and TRBJ2-7; perhaps TRBD2 as D (6 bases). V lost 7 bases and J lost 0, with 13 bases in between. The germline CDR1 and CDR2 sequences are MNHEY and SVGEGT. The CDR3 extends over 14 amino acids.

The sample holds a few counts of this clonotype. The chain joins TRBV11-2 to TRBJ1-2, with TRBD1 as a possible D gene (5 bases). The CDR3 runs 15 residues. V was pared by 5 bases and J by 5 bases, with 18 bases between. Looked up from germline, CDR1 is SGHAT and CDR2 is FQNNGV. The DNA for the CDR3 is TGTGCCAGCAGCGTGTCAGGGAGAATTTGGTATGGCTACACCTTC. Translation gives CASSVSGRIWYGYTF.

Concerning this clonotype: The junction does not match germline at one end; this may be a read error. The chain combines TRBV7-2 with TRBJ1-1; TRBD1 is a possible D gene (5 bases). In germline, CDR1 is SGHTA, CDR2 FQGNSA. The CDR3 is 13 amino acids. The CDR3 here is CASSLGGAPRELF. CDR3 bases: TGTGCCAGCAGCTTAGGCGGGGCACCCCGGGAGCTCTTT.

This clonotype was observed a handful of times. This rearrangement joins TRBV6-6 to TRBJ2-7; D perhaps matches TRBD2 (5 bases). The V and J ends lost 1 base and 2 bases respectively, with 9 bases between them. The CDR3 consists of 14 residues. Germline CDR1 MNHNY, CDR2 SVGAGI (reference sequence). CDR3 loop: CASSYWGETYEQYF. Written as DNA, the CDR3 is TGTGCCAGCAGTTACTGGGGAGAAACCTACGAGCAGTACTTC.

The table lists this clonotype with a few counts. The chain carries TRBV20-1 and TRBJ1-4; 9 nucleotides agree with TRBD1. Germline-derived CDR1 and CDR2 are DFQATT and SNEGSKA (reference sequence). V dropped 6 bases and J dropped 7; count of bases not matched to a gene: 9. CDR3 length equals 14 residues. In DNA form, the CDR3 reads TGCAGTGCCAATACAGGGGGCGCGGGTGAAAAACTGTTTTTT. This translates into CSANTGGAGEKLFF.

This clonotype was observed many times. CDR3 bases: TGCAGTGCTAGACAGGACAGGGGGCAATCTGAAGCTTTCTTT. This codes for CSARQDRGQSEAFF. V and J are TRBV20-1 and TRBJ1-1; 11 bases agree with TRBD1. With V trimmed by 2 bases and J by 6 bases, 5 bases remained unmatched. The CDR3 totals 14 residues. The germline gives CDR1 DFQATT, CDR2 SNEGSKA (reference sequence).

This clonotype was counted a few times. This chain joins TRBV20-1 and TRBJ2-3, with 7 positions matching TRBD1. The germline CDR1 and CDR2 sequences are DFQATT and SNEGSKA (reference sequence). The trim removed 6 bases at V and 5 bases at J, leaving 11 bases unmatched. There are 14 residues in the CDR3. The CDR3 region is CSAGGRQGVDTQYF. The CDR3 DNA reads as TGCAGTGCAGGGGGCCGACAGGGAGTAGATACGCAGTATTTT.

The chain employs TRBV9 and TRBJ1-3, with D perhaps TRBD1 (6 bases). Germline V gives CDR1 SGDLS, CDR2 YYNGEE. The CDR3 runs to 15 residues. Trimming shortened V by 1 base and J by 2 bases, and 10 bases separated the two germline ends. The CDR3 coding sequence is TGTGCCAGCAGCGTAAACAGGGAGCCTGGAAACACCATATATTTT. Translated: CASSVNREPGNTIYF. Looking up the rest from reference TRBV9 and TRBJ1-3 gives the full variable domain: DSGVTQTPKHLITATGQRVTLRCSPRSGDLSVYWYQQSLDQGLQFLIQYYNGEERAKGNILERFSAQQFPDLHSELNLSSLELGDSALYFCASSVNREPGNTIYFGEGSWLTVV.

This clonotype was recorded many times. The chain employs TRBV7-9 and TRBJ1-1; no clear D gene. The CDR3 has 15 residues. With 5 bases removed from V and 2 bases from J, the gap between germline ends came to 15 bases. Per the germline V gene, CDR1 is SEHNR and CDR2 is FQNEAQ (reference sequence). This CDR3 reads CASSPARTLNTEAFF. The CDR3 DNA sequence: TGTGCCAGCAGCCCCGCGCGGACCCTTAACACTGAAGCTTTCTTT.

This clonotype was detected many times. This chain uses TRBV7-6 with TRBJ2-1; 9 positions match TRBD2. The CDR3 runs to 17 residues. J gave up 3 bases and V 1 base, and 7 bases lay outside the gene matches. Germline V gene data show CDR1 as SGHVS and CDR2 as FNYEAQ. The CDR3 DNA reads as TGTGCCAGCAGCTTAGAAGCTAGCGGGGCCCACTACAATGAGCAGTTCTTC. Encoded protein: CASSLEASGAHYNEQFF.